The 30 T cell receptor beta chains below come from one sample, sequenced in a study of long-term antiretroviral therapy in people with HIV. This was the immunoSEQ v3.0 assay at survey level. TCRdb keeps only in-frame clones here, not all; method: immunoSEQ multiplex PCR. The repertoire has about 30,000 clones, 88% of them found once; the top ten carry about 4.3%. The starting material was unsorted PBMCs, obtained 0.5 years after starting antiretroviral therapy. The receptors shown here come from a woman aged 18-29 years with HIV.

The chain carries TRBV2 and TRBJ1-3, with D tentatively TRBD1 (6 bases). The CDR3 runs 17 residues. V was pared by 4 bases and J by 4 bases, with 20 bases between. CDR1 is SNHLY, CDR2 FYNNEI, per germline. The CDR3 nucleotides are TGTGCCAGCAGTGTTTCACAGGGACACACATTCGGAAACACCATATATTTT. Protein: CASSVSQGHTFGNTIYF.

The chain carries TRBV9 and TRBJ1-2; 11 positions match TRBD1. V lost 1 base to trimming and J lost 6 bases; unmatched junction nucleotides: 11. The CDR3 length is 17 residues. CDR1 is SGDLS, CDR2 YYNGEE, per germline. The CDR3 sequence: CASSVSYLGQGADGYTF. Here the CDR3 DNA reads TGTGCCAGCAGCGTAAGCTATTTAGGACAGGGGGCGGATGGCTACACCTTC.

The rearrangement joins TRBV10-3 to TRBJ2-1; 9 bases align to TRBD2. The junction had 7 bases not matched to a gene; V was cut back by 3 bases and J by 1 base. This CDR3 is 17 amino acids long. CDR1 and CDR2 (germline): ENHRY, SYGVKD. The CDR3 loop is CAISEGDSGRSYNEQFF. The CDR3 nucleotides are TGTGCCATCAGTGAAGGGGATAGCGGGAGATCCTACAATGAGCAGTTCTTC.

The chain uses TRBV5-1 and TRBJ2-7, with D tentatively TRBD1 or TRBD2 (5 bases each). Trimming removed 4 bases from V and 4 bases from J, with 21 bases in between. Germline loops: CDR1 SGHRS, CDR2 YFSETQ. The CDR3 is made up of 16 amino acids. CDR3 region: CASSAEGLKGGYEQYF. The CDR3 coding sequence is TGCGCCAGCAGCGCCGAGGGGCTTAAGGGCGGGTACGAGCAGTACTTC.

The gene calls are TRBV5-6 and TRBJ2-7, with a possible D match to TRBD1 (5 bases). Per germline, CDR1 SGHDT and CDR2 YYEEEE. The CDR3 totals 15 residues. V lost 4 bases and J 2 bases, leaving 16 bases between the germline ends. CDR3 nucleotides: TGTGCCAGCAGCCCACGGAACAGGCCGACCTACGAGCAGTACTTC. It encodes CASSPRNRPTYEQYF.

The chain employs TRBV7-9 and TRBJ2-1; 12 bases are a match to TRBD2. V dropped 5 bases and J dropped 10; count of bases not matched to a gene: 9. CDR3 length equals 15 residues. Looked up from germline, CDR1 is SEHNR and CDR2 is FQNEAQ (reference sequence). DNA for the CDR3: TGTGCCAGCAGCCCGAGCTGGACTAGCGGGACGGAGCAGTTCTTC. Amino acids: CASSPSWTSGTEQFF.

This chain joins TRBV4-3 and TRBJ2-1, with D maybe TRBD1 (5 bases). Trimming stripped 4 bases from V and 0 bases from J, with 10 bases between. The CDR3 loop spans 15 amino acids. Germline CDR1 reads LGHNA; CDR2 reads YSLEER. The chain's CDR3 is CASSRQFDSYNEQFF. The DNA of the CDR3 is TGCGCCAGCAGCCGACAGTTCGACTCCTACAATGAGCAGTTCTTC.

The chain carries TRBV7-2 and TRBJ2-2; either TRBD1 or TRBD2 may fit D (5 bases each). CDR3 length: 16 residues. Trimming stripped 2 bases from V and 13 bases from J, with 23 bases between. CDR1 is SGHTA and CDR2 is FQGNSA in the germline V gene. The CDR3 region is CASSLSRSGQGRGLFF. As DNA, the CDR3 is TGTGCCAGCAGCTTAAGTCGTTCCGGGCAGGGTCGGGGGCTGTTTTTT.

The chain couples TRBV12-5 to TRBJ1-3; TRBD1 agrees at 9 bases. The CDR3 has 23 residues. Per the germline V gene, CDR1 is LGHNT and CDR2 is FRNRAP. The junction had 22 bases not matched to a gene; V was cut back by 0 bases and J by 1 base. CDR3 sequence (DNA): TGTGCTAGTGGTTTGGTATTGTACCCGGGACAGGGCCAAAGTCTACCGTCTGGAAACACCATATATTTT. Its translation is CASGLVLYPGQGQSLPSGNTIYF. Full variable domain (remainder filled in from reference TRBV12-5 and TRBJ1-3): DARVTQTPRHKVTEMGQEVTMRCQPILGHNTVFWYRQTMMQGLELLAYFRNRAPLDDSGMPKDRFSAEMPDATLATLKIQPSEPRDSAVYFCASGLVLYPGQGQSLPSGNTIYFGEGSWLTVV.

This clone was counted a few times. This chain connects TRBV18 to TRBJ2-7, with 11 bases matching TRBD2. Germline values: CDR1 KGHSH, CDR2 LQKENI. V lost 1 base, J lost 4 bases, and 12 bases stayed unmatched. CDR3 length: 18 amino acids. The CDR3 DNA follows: TGTGCCAGCTCACCACACGTCCCGGGACTAGCGGAAGGTTACGAGCAGTACTTC. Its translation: CASSPHVPGLAEGYEQYF. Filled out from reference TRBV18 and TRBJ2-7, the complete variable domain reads NAGVMQNPRHLVRRRGQEARLRCSPMKGHSHVYWYRQLPEEGLKFMVYLQKENIIDESGMPKERFSAEFPKEGPSILRIQQVVRGDSAAYFCASSPHVPGLAEGYEQYFGPGTRLTVT.

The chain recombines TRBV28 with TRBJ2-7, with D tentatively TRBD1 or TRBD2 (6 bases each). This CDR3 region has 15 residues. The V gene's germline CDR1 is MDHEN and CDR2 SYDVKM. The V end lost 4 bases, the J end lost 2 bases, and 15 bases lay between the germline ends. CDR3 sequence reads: CASSSQRGVPYEQYF. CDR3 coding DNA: TGTGCCAGCAGTTCGCAAAGGGGGGTCCCCTACGAGCAGTACTTC.

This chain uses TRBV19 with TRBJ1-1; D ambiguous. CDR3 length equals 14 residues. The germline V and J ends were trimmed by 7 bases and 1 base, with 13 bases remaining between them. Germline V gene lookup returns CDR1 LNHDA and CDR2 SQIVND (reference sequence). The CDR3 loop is CASNFLGGNTEAFF. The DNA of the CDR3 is TGTGCCAGTAATTTTCTGGGAGGGAACACTGAAGCTTTCTTT.

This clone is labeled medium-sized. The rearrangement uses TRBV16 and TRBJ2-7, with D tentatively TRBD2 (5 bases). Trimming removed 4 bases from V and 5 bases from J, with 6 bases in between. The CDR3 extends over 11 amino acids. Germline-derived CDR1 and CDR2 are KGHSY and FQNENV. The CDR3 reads CASSPRDEQYF. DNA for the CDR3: TGTGCCAGCAGCCCGCGGGACGAGCAGTACTTC.

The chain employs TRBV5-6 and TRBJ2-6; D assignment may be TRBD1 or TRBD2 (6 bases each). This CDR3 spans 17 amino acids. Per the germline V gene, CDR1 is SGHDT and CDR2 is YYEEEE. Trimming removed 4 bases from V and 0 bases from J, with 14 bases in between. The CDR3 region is CASSGGTPVSGANVLTF. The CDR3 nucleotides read TGTGCCAGCAGCGGCGGGACACCCGTCTCTGGGGCCAACGTCCTGACTTTC.

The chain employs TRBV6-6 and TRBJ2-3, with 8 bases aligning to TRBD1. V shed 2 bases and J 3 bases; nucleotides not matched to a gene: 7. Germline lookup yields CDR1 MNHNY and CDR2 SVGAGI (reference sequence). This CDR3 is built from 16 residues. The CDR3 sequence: CASSYGQGRTTDTQYF. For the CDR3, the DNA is TGTGCCAGCAGTTACGGACAGGGAAGAACGACAGATACGCAGTATTTT.

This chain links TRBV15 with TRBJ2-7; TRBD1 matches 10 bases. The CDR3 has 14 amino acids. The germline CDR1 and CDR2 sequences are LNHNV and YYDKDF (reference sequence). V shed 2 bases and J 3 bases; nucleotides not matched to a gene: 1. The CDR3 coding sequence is TGTGCCACCAGCAGAAGGACAGGGGGCTACGAGCAGTACTTC. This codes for CATSRRTGGYEQYF.

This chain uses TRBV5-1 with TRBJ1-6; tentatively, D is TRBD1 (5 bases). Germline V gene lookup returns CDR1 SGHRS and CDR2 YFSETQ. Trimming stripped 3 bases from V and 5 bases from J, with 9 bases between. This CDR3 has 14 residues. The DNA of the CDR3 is TGCGCCAGCAGCTCCGGGACCCATAATTCACCCCTCCACTTT. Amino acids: CASSSGTHNSPLHF.

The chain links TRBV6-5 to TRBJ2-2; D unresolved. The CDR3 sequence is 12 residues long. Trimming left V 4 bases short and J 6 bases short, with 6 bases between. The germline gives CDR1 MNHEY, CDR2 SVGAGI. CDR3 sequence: CASSSPAGELFF. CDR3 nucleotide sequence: TGTGCCAGCAGTTCCCCGGCCGGGGAGCTGTTTTTT.

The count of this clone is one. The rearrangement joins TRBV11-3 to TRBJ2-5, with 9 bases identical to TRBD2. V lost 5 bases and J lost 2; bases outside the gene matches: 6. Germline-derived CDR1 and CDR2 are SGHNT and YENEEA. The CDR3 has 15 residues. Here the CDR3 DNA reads TGTGCCAGCAGCGGTAGCGGGAGAGGGCAAGAGACCCAGTACTTC. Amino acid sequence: CASSGSGRGQETQYF.

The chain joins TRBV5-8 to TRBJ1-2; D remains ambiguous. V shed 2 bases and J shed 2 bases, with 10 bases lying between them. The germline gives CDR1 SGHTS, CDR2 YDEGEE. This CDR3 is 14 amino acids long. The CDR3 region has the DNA TGTGCCAGCAGCTTACGAGGAGTGAACTATGGCTACACCTTC. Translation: CASSLRGVNYGYTF.

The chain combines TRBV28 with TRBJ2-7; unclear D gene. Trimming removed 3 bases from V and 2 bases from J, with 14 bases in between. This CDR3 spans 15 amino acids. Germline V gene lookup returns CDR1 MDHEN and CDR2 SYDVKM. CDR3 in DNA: TGTGCCAGCAGTTTTGAGGTCTTTCCTCCCTACGAGCAGTACTTC. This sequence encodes CASSFEVFPPYEQYF.

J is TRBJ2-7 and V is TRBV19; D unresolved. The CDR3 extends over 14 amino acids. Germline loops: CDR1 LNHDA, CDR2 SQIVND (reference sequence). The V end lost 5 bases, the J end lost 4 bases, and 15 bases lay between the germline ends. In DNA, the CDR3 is TGTGCCAGTAGTGAAGGTTTCGGGTGGTACGAGCAGTACTTC. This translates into CASSEGFGWYEQYF. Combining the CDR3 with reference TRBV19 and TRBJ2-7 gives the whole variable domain DGGITQSPKYLFRKEGQNVTLSCEQNLNHDAMYWYRQDPGQGLRLIYYSQIVNDFQKGDIAEGYSVSREKKESFPLTVTSAQKNPTAFYLCASSEGFGWYEQYFGPGTRLTVT.

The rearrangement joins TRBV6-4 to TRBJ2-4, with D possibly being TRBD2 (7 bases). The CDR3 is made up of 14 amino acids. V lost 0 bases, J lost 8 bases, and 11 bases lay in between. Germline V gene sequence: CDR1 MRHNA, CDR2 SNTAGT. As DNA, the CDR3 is TGTGCCAGCAGTGACTCGATAGGGGGGGACATTCAGTACTTC. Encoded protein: CASSDSIGGDIQYF.

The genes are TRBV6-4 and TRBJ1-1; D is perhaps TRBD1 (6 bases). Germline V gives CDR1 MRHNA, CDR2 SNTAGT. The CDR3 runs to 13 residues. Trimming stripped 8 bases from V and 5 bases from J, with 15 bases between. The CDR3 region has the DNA TGTGCCAGCGCCCGGGCCAGGGGTACTGAAGCTTTCTTT. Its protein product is CASARARGTEAFF.

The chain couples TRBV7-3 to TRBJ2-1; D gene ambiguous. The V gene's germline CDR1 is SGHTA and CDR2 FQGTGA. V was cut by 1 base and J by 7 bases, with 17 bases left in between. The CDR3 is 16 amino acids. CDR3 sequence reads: CASSLIWANTPNEQFF. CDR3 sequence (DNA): TGTGCCAGCAGCTTAATTTGGGCAAACACCCCAAATGAGCAGTTCTTC.

CDR3 nucleotide sequence: TGTGCCAGTAGCCACACAGGGGGCCGCCAGCCCCAGCATTTT. It is translated as CASSHTGGRQPQHF. J is TRBJ1-5 and V is TRBV19, with TRBD1 matching 9 bases. Trimming cost V 6 bases and J 7 bases; bases outside gene matches: 7. The CDR3 is 14 amino acids. Germline CDR1 LNHDA, CDR2 SQIVND (reference sequence).

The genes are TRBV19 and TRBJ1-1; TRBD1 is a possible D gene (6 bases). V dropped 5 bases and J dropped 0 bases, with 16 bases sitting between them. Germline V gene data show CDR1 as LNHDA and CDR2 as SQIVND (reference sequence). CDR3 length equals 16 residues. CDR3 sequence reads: CASSGYEGHLNTEAFF. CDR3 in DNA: TGTGCCAGTAGTGGCTACGAGGGACATTTGAACACTGAAGCTTTCTTT.

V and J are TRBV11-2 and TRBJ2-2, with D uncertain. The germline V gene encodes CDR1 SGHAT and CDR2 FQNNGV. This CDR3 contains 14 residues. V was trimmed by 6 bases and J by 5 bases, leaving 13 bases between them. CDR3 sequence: CASSQSITTGELFF. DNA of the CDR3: TGTGCCAGCAGTCAATCCATTACGACCGGGGAGCTGTTTTTT. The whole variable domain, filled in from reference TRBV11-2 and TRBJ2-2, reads EAGVAQSPRYKIIEKRQSVAFWCNPISGHATLYWYQQILGQGPKLLIQFQNNGVVDDSQLPKDRFSAERLKGVDSTLKIQPAKLEDSAVYLCASSQSITTGELFFGEGSRLTVL.

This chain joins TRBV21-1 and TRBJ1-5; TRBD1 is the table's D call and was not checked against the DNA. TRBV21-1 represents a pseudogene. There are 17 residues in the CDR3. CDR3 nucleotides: TGTGCCAGCAGCAATACCTGTCTGGGGACAGTCGATCAGCCCCAGCATTTT. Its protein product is CASSNTCLGTVDQPQHF.

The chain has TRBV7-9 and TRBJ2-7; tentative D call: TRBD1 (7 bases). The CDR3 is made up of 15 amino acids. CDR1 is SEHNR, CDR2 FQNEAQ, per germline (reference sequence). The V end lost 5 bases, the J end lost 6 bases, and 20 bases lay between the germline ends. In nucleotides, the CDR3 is TGTGCCAGCAGCACCCACGACAGGGAGGATCGCGAGCAGTACTTC. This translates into CASSTHDREDREQYF.